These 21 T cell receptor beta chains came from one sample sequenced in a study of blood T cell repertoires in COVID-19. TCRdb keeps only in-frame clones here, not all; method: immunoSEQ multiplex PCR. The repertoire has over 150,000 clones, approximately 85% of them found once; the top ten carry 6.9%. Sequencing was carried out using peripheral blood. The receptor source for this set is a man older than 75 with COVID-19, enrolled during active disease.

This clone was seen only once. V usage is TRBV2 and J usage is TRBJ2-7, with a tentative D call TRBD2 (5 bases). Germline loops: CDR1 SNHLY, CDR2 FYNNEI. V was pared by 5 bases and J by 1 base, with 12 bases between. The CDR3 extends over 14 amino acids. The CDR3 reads CASSLGLRSYEQYF. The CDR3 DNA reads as TGTGCCAGCAGTCTCGGACTCAGGTCCTACGAGCAGTACTTC.

CDR3 nucleotides: TGTGCCAGCAGCAAACTAAGGGGACAGGACCAGCATTTT. Protein: CASSKLRGQDQHF. This chain joins TRBV21-1 and TRBJ1-5; the D call in the table, TRBD1, was not verified against the DNA. TRBV21-1 is recorded as a pseudogene. CDR3 size: 13 residues.

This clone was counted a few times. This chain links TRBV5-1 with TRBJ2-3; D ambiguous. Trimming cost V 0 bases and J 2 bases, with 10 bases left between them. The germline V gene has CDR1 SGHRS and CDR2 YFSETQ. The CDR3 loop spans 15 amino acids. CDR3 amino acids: CASSLGGVSTDTQYF. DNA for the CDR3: TGCGCCAGCAGCTTGGGAGGAGTTTCCACAGATACGCAGTATTTT.

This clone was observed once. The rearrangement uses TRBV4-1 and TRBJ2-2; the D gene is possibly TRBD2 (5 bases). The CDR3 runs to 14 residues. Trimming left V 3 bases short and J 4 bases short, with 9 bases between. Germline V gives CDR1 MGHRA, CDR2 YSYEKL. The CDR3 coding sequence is TGCGCCAGCAGCCAGAGGGAATTCACCGGGGAGCTGTTTTTT. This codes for CASSQREFTGELFF.

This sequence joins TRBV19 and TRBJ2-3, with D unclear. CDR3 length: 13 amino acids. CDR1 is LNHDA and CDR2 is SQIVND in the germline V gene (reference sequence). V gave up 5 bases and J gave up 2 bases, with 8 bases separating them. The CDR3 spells CASSLTYTDTQYF. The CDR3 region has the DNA TGTGCCAGTAGTCTAACCTACACAGATACGCAGTATTTT.

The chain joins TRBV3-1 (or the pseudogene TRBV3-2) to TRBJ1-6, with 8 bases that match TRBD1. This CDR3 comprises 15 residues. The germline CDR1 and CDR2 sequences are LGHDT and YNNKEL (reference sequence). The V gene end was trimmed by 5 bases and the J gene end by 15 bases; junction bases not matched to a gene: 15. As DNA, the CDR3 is TGTGCCAGCAGCATCGGGGCAGGGGGCGAAGTAAACCTCCACTTT. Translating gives CASSIGAGGEVNLHF.

The CDR3 coding sequence is TGTGCCAGCAGCTTCCAGGTGGGGGACAGGGGAATCTCGAGTGAAAAACTGTTTTTT. Residues: CASSFQVGDRGISSEKLFF. The gene calls are TRBV7-2 and TRBJ1-4; 10 bases are shared with TRBD1. This CDR3 spans 19 amino acids. After removal of 3 bases from V and 7 bases from J, the junction contained 17 bases not matched to a gene. Germline V gives CDR1 SGHTA, CDR2 FQGNSA.

CDR3 sequence reads: CASSRRQGSSTDTQYF. CDR3 DNA sequence: TGTGCCAGCAGTCGTCGACAGGGGTCTAGCACAGATACGCAGTATTTT. This rearrangement joins TRBV14 to TRBJ2-3; 8 positions agree with TRBD1. Germline CDR1 reads SGHDN; CDR2 reads FVKESK. The CDR3 contains 16 residues. The V segment lost 6 bases and the J segment 0 bases; nucleotides outside the gene matches: 8.

The CDR3 DNA is TGTGCCAGCAGGGGCGGAGGGGGGGCGCGCAATGAGCAGTTCTTC. This gives the protein CASRGGGGARNEQFF. This rearrangement joins TRBV27 to TRBJ2-1; possible D gene TRBD2, 7 bases. With 6 bases removed from V and 6 bases from J, the gap between germline ends came to 18 bases. Germline V lookup: CDR1 MNHEY, CDR2 SMNVEV (reference sequence). The CDR3 sequence is 15 residues long.

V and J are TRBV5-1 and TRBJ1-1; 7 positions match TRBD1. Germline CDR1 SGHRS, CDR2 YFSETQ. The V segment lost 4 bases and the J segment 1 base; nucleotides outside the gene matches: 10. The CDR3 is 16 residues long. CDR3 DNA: TGCGCCAGCAGCCCCGAGCCGGGACAGCAGAACACTGAAGCTTTCTTT. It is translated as CASSPEPGQQNTEAFF.

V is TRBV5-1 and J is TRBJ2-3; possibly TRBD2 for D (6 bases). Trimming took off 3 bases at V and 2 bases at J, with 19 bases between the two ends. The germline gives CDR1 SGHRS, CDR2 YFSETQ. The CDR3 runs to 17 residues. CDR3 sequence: CASSSGLGGLSTDTQYF. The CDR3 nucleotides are TGCGCCAGCAGCTCGGGATTAGGAGGGCTGTCCACAGATACGCAGTATTTT.

The CDR3 bases are TGTGCCAGCAGCCAAACCCCCAGTAGCAATCAGCCCCAGCATTTT. Its translation: CASSQTPSSNQPQHF. The genes are TRBV3-1 (or the pseudogene TRBV3-2) and TRBJ1-5; D gene unclear. This CDR3 comprises 15 residues. Trimming cost V 2 bases and J 0 bases, with 8 bases left between them. Germline loops: CDR1 LGHDT, CDR2 YNNKEL (reference sequence).

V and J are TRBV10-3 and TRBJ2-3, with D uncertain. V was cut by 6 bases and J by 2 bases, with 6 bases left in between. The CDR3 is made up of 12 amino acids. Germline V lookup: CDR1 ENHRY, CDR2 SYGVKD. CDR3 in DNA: TGTGCCATCAGCCCTTCCACAGATACGCAGTATTTT. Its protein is CAISPSTDTQYF.

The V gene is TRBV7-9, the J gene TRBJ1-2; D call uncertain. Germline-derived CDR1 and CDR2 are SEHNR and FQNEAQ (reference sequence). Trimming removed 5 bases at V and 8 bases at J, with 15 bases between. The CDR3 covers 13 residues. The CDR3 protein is CASSPQWGGGYTF. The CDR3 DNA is TGTGCCAGCAGCCCTCAGTGGGGAGGGGGCTACACCTTC.

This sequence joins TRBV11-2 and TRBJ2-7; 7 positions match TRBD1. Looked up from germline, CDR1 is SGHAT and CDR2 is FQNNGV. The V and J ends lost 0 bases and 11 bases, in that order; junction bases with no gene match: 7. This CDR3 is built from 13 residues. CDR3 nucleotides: TGTGCCAGCAGCTTAGAACCCGCCGGGACAGAGTACTTC. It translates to CASSLEPAGTEYF.

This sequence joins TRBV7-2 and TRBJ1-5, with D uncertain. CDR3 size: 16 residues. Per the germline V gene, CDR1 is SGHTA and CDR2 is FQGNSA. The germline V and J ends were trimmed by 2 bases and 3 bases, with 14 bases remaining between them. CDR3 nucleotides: TGTGCCAGCAGCTTAATTTCTGGTGGCATCAATCAGCCCCAGCATTTT. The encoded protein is CASSLISGGINQPQHF. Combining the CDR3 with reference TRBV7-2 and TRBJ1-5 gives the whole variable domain GAGVSQSPSNKVTEKGKDVELRCDPISGHTALYWYRQSLGQGLEFLIYFQGNSAPDKSGLPSDRFSAERTGGSVSTLTIQRTQQEDSAVYLCASSLISGGINQPQHFGDGTRLSIL.

CDR3 region: CASGRAGAAQETQYF. In nucleotides, the CDR3 is TGTGCCAGTGGAAGGGCAGGGGCCGCCCAAGAGACCCAGTACTTC. The J gene is TRBJ2-5, the V gene TRBV19; D perhaps matches TRBD1 (6 bases). Between the trimmed V and J ends, which lost 8 bases and 1 base, there was a span of 17 bases. The CDR3 totals 15 residues. Germline V gene lookup returns CDR1 LNHDA and CDR2 SQIVND (reference sequence).

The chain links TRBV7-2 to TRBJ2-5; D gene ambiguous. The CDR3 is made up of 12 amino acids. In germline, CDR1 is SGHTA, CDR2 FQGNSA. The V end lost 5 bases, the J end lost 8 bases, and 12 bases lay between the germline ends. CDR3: CASSGQLTTQYF. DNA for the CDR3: TGTGCCAGCAGCGGGCAGCTGACCACCCAGTACTTC. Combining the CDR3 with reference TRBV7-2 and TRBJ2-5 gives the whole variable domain GAGVSQSPSNKVTEKGKDVELRCDPISGHTALYWYRQSLGQGLEFLIYFQGNSAPDKSGLPSDRFSAERTGGSVSTLTIQRTQQEDSAVYLCASSGQLTTQYFGPGTRLLVL.

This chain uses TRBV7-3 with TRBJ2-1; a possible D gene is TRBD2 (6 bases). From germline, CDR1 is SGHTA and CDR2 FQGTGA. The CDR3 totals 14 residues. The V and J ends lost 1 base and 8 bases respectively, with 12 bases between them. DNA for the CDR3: TGTGCCAGCAGCTTAATTAGCGGACAAGATGAGCAGTTCTTC. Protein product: CASSLISGQDEQFF.

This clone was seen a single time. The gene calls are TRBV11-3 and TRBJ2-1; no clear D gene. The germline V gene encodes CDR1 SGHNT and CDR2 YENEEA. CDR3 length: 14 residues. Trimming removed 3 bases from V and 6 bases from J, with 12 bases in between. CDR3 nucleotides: TGTGCCAGCAGCTTGCAGGCCCTTGCCAATGAGCAGTTCTTC. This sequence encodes CASSLQALANEQFF. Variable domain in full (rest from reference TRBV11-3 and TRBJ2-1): EAGVVQSPRYKIIEKKQPVAFWCNPISGHNTLYWYLQNLGQGPELLIRYENEEAVDDSQLPKDRFSAERLKGVDSTLKIQPAELGDSAVYLCASSLQALANEQFFGPGTRLTVL.

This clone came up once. Written as DNA, the CDR3 is TGTGCCAGCAGTTTAATTAGCGGGGGCCCCGCGGGGCAGTTCTTC. This translates into CASSLISGGPAGQFF. This rearrangement joins TRBV27 to TRBJ2-1, with TRBD2 identical over 9 bases. This CDR3 is built from 15 residues. In germline, CDR1 is MNHEY, CDR2 SMNVEV (reference sequence). The V gene end was trimmed by 2 bases and the J gene end by 12 bases; junction bases not matched to a gene: 11.